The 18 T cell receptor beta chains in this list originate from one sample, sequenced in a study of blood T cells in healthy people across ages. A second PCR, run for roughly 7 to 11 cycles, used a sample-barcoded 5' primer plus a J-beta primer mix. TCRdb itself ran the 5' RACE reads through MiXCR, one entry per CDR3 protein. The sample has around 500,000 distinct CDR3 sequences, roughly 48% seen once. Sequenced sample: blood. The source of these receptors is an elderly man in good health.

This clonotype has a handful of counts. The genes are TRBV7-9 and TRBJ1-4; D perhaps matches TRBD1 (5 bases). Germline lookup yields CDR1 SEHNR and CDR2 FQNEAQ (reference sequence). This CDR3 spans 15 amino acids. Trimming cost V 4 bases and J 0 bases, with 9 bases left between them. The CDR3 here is CASSSDSATNEKLFF. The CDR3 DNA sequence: TGTGCCAGCAGCTCAGACAGCGCAACTAATGAAAAACTGTTTTTT.

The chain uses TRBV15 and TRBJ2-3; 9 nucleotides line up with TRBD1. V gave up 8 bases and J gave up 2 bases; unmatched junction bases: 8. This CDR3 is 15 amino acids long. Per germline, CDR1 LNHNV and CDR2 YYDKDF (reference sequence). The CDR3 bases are TGTGCCACCTCCACGGGACAGGGTTACACAGATACGCAGTATTTT. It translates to CATSTGQGYTDTQYF.

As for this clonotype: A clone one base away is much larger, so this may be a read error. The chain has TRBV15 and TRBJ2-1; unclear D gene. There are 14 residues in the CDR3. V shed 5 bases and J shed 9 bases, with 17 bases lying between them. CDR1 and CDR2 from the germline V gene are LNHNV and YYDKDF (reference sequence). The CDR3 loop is CATSPPVSWSEQFF. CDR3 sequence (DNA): TGTGCCACCAGCCCACCGGTGTCCTGGAGTGAGCAGTTCTTC.

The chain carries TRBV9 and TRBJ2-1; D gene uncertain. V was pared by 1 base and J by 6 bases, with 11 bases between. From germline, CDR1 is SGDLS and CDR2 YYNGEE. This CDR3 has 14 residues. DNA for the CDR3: TGTGCCAGCAGCGTAAGGGTAGATGGCAATGAGCAGTTCTTC. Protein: CASSVRVDGNEQFF.

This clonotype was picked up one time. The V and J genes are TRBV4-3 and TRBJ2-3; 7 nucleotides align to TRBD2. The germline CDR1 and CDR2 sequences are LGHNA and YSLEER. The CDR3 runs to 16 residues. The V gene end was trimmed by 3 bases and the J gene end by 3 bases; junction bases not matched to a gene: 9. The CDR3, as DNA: TGCGCCAGCAGCCATCGGGCCGGACTAGAGACAGATACGCAGTATTTT. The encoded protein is CASSHRAGLETDTQYF.

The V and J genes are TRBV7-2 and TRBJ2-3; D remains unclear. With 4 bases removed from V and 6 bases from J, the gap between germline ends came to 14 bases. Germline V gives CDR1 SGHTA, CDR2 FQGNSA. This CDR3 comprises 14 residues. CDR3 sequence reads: CASSSHGTQDTQYF. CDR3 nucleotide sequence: TGTGCCAGCAGCTCACATGGTACCCAGGATACGCAGTATTTT.

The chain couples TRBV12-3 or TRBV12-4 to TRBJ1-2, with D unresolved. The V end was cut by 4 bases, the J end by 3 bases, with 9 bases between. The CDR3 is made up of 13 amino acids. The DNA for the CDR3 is TGTGCCAGCAGTTCTCGATGGGACTATGGCTACACCTTC. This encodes CASSSRWDYGYTF.

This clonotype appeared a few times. CDR3 DNA: TGTGCCAGCAGGAAAGGGGGGGCAGAAGGCAATGAGCAGTTCTTC. This encodes CASRKGGAEGNEQFF. V gene TRBV3-1 combines with J gene TRBJ2-1; possibly TRBD2 for D (7 bases). The CDR3 length is 15 residues. Trimming removed 6 bases from V and 6 bases from J, with 18 bases in between. CDR1 is LGHDT and CDR2 is YNNKEL in the germline V gene (reference sequence).

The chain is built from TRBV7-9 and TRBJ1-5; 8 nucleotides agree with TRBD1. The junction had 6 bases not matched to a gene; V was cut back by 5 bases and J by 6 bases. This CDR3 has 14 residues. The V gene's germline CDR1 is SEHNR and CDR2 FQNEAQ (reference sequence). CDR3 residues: CASSPGTGGQPQHF. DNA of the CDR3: TGTGCCAGCAGCCCCGGGACAGGTGGTCAGCCCCAGCATTTT.

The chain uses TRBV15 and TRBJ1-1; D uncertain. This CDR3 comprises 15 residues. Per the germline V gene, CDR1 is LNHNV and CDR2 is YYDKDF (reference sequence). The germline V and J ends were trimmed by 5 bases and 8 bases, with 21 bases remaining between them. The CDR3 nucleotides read TGTGCCACCAGCGCCCGTTCGGGTTCCCTCTCAGAAGCTTTCTTT. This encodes CATSARSGSLSEAFF.

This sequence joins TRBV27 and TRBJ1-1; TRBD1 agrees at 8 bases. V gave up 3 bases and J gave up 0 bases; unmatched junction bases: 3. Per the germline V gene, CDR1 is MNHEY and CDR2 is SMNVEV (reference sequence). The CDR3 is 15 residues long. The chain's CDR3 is CASSFTTGVNTEAFF. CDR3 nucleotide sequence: TGTGCCAGCAGTTTCACGACAGGGGTGAACACTGAAGCTTTCTTT.

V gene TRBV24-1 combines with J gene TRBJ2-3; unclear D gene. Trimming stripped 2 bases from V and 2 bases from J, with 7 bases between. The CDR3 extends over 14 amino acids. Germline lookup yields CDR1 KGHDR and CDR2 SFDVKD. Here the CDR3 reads CATSDYLATDTQYF. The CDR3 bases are TGTGCCACCAGTGATTATCTTGCCACAGATACGCAGTATTTT.

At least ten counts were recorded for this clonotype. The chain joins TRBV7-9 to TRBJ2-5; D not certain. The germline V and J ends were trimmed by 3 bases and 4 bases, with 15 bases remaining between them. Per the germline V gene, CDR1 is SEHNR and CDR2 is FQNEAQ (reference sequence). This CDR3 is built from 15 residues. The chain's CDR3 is CASSFRGAQLETQYF. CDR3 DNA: TGTGCCAGCAGCTTTAGAGGAGCCCAGTTAGAGACCCAGTACTTC.

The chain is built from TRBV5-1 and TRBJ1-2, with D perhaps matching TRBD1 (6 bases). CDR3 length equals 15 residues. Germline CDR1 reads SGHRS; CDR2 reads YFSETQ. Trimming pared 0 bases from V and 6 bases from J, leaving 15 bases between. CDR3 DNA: TGCGCCAGCAGCTTGGACGGCAGGGGAGGAGATGGCTACACCTTC. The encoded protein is CASSLDGRGGDGYTF.

The CDR3 coding sequence is TGTGCCAGCAGCCAAGGCCCTACAGGGAAGCAGCCCCAGCATTTT. It specifies CASSQGPTGKQPQHF. V is TRBV3-1 and J is TRBJ1-5; tentative D call: TRBD1 (6 bases). V gave up 1 base and J gave up 7 bases, with 14 bases separating them. The CDR3 runs 15 residues. From germline, CDR1 is LGHDT and CDR2 YNNKEL (reference sequence).

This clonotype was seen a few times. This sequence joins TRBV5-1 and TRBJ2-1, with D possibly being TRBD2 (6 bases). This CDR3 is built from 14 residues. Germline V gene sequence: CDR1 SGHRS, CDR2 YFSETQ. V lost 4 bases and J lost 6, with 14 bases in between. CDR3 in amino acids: CASSPGTLPNEQFF. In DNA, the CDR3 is TGCGCCAGCAGCCCCGGGACTCTGCCCAATGAGCAGTTCTTC.

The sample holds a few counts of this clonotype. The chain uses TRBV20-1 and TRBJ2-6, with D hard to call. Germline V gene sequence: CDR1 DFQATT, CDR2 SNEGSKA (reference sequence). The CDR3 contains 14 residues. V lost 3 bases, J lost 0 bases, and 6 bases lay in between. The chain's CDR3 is CSARFYSGANVLTF. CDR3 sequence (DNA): TGCAGTGCTAGGTTCTACTCTGGGGCCAACGTCCTGACTTTC.

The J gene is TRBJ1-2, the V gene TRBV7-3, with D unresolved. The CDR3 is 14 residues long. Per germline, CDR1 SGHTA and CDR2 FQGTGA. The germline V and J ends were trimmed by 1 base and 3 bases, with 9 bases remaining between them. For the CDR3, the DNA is TGTGCCAGCAGCTTAAGCGCCGGGGACTATGGCTACACCTTC. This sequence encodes CASSLSAGDYGYTF.